This T cell receptor (beta chain) was documented in a study of control samples from healthy donors and cancer patients. TCRdb's table, derived via immunoSEQ multiplex PCR, lists solely in-frame clones and lacks some. The sample lists more than 95,000 clones; roughly 91% were seen once. CDR1 and CDR2 from the germline V gene are SGHNT and YYREEE (reference sequence). CDR3 length: 15 residues. V lost 0 bases, J lost 8 bases, and 5 bases stayed unmatched. The chain employs TRBV5-4 and TRBJ2-1; 10 bases are a match to TRBD2. This receptor was taken from a woman in her 70s in good health. The specimen was blood. CDR3 region: CASSLGAGGPHEQFF. The CDR3, as DNA: TGTGCCAGCAGCTTGGGAGCGGGGGGGCCTCATGAGCAGTTCTTC.